This section outlines one TCR beta chain sequence together with its context. The data are from a study of cytomegalovirus exposure and HLA in healthy donors. PCR primers comprised 60 Vbeta and 13 Jbeta primers. Data came from immunoSEQ multiplex PCR; TCRdb stores just in-frame clones and leaves some out. The sample table includes 150,000 to 200,000 clones. The V gene's germline CDR1 is SEHNR and CDR2 FQNEAQ (reference sequence). The CDR3 loop spans 16 amino acids. V was clipped by 5 bases and J by 2 bases; unmatched bases: 6. The TCR sequence derives from a man aged 25-40 years in good health and CMV-seronegative. Sequences were obtained from PBMCs. The rearrangement uses TRBV7-9 and TRBJ2-2; 9 bases match TRBD1. DNA for the CDR3: TGTGCCAGCAGCCCCTGGACAGGGGCCAACACCGGGGAGCTGTTTTTT. This translates into CASSPWTGANTGELFF.